This TCR beta chain was sequenced for a study of CD8 T cells in Susac syndrome. Whole-study context: Sequenced Susac syndrome patients included about six with clinically active disease and eight in remission. Study results and caveats: A relatively small number of individuals underwent TCR sequencing and HLA analysis.

Roughly 0.45 to 1 ug RNA was reverse transcribed with random hexamers. By means of immunoSEQ multiplex PCR, TCR beta CDR3 spanning 54 Vbeta and 13 Jbeta underwent amplification. TCRdb redid the calling of the immunoSEQ multiplex PCR reads with MiXCR, one entry per CDR3 protein. The sample holds some 200,000 distinct CDR3 sequences, 95% seen once. Worth noting for this clonotype: The antigen is undetermined.

This CDR3 region has 13 residues. Trimming stripped 1 base from V and 3 bases from J, with 9 bases between. Per germline, CDR1 GTSNPN and CDR2 SVGIG (reference sequence). Isolation of CD8+ and CD4+ T cells was performed negatively, whereas enrichment of TEMRA cells was done by FACS. The rearrangement joins TRBV30 to TRBJ1-1; a weak D match, TRBD1 (5 bases). This clonotype originated in a human donor with Susac syndrome. Sequenced: CD8+ T cells from PBMCs. CDR3 DNA: TGTGCCTGGAGTGGGGGGAGGGACACTGAAGCTTTCTTT. This sequence encodes CAWSGGRDTEAFF.